Listed below are T cell receptor beta chains from one sample, sequenced in a study of cytomegalovirus exposure and HLA in healthy donors. Profiling relied on immunoSEQ multiplex PCR, and the TCRdb table lists in-frame clones only, not all of them. The profile covers about 120,000 clones, with approximately 75% appearing a single time and 3% to 4% taken by the ten largest. Material: PBMCs. These receptors all stem from a man in his thirties or forties in good health and CMV-seronegative. Both conserved end residues are part of each CDR3. The D gene is left open where the match is weak. Some rows have no size entry. The others give once, few or many, or a class for an expanded clone.

abundance: few; v_gene: TRBV7-9; d_gene: TRBD1; j_gene: TRBJ1-2; CDR3aa: CASSLGQGDFGYGYTF; CDR3nt: TGTGCCAGCAGCTTGGGCCAGGGGGACTTTGGCTATGGCTACACCTTC
abundance: -; v_gene: TRBV9; d_gene: TRBD1; j_gene: TRBJ1-4; CDR3aa: CASSGSSHRGGEKLFF; CDR3nt: TGTGCCAGCAGCGGGAGTTCCCACAGGGGAGGCGAAAAACTGTTTTTT
abundance: -; v_gene: TRBV10-3; d_gene: TRBD2; j_gene: TRBJ2-5; CDR3aa: CAISESRLAEIQETQYF; CDR3nt: TGTGCCATCAGTGAGTCGAGACTAGCGGAGATCCAAGAGACCCAGTACTTC
abundance: -; v_gene: TRBV7-9; d_gene: TRBD1; j_gene: TRBJ2-7; CDR3aa: CSSSYGQGSSYEQYF; CDR3nt: TGTTCCAGCAGTTACGGACAGGGTAGCTCCTACGAGCAGTACTTC
abundance: -; v_gene: TRBV5-6; d_gene: TRBD1; j_gene: TRBJ2-7; CDR3aa: CASSRQGAYEQYF; CDR3nt: TGTGCCAGCAGCCGACAGGGGGCGTACGAGCAGTACTTC
abundance: -; v_gene: TRBV27; d_gene: TRBD1; j_gene: TRBJ2-5; CDR3aa: CASSLLGQGRRETQYF; CDR3nt: TGTGCCAGCAGTTTACTCGGACAGGGCCGCCGGGAGACCCAGTACTTC
abundance: -; v_gene: TRBV5-1; d_gene: TRBD2; j_gene: TRBJ2-7; CDR3aa: CASSLNPGGKDEQYF; CDR3nt: TGCGCCAGCAGCCTGAACCCCGGGGGGAAGGACGAGCAGTACTTC
abundance: -; v_gene: TRBV5-1; d_gene: -; j_gene: TRBJ1-1; CDR3aa: CASSWGGRGRGTEAFF; CDR3nt: TGCGCCAGCAGCTGGGGAGGGAGAGGGAGGGGCACTGAAGCTTTCTTT
abundance: -; v_gene: TRBV9; d_gene: TRBD1; j_gene: TRBJ2-1; CDR3aa: CASSVAWDRGRDEQFF; CDR3nt: TGTGCCAGCAGCGTAGCTTGGGACAGGGGCAGGGATGAGCAGTTCTTC
abundance: once; v_gene: TRBV11-2; d_gene: -; j_gene: TRBJ1-1; CDR3aa: CASSLGYRLNTEAFF; CDR3nt: TGTGCCAGCAGCTTAGGGTACAGGTTGAACACTGAAGCTTTCTTT
abundance: once; v_gene: TRBV4-1; d_gene: -; j_gene: TRBJ2-3; CDR3aa: CASSQDRGASGDTDTQYF; CDR3nt: TGCGCCAGCAGCCAAGACCGGGGGGCGAGCGGGGACACAGATACGCAGTATTTT
abundance: -; v_gene: TRBV5-1; d_gene: TRBD1; j_gene: TRBJ1-2; CDR3aa: CASTDRGGYTF; CDR3nt: TGCGCCAGCACGGACAGGGGAGGCTACACCTTC
abundance: -; v_gene: TRBV6-5; d_gene: -; j_gene: TRBJ1-2; CDR3aa: CASSYVDRFYGYTF; CDR3nt: TGTGCCAGCAGTTACGTCGACAGATTCTATGGCTACACCTTC
abundance: -; v_gene: TRBV5-8; d_gene: -; j_gene: TRBJ1-2; CDR3aa: CASSFNTGQLSYGYTF; CDR3nt: TGTGCCAGCAGCTTCAATACAGGACAGCTGAGCTATGGCTACACCTTC
abundance: -; v_gene: TRBV7-6; d_gene: TRBD2; j_gene: TRBJ2-3; CDR3aa: CASSVAGVTDTQYF; CDR3nt: TGTGCCAGCTCAGTAGCGGGTGTCACAGATACGCAGTATTTT
abundance: once; v_gene: TRBV5-6; d_gene: TRBD1; j_gene: TRBJ2-7; CDR3aa: CASKMGQVNYEQYF; CDR3nt: TGTGCCAGCAAAATGGGACAGGTAAACTACGAGCAGTACTTC
abundance: -; v_gene: TRBV7-9; d_gene: -; j_gene: TRBJ1-5; CDR3aa: CASGLGGDSNQPQHF; CDR3nt: TGTGCCAGCGGCTTAGGCGGGGATAGCAATCAGCCCCAGCATTTT
abundance: -; v_gene: TRBV11-2; d_gene: -; j_gene: TRBJ1-2; CDR3aa: CASSLAGTQGGYGYTF; CDR3nt: TGTGCCAGCAGCTTAGCGGGGACTCAGGGCGGCTATGGCTACACCTTC
abundance: -; v_gene: TRBV4-2; d_gene: TRBD1; j_gene: TRBJ2-5; CDR3aa: CASSQDDQTGAGVTQYF; CDR3nt: TGTGCCAGCAGCCAAGATGACCAGACAGGGGCGGGTGTGACCCAGTACTTC
abundance: -; v_gene: TRBV7-9; d_gene: TRBD1; j_gene: TRBJ1-1; CDR3aa: CASSYTGAEAFF; CDR3nt: TGTGCCAGCAGCTATACAGGGGCTGAAGCTTTCTTT
abundance: -; v_gene: TRBV2; d_gene: TRBD1; j_gene: TRBJ2-7; CDR3aa: CASRDVGKTGASFRNEQYF; CDR3nt: TGTGCCAGCAGGGACGTTGGAAAGACAGGGGCGTCGTTCCGGAACGAGCAGTACTTC
abundance: -; v_gene: TRBV29-1; d_gene: TRBD1; j_gene: TRBJ2-1; CDR3aa: CSARDGTGGYNEQFF; CDR3nt: TGCAGCGCTAGAGATGGGACAGGGGGCTACAATGAGCAGTTCTTC
abundance: -; v_gene: TRBV5-6; d_gene: -; j_gene: TRBJ2-7; CDR3aa: CASSLSGVYEQYF; CDR3nt: TGTGCCAGCAGCTTGTCAGGGGTCTACGAGCAGTACTTC
abundance: -; v_gene: TRBV5-4; d_gene: -; j_gene: TRBJ2-5; CDR3aa: CASSIAEFQETQYF; CDR3nt: TGTGCCAGCAGTATAGCGGAGTTCCAAGAGACCCAGTACTTC
abundance: -; v_gene: TRBV19; d_gene: TRBD1; j_gene: TRBJ2-7; CDR3aa: CASSPGTGGGYEQYF; CDR3nt: TGTGCCAGTAGTCCTGGGACAGGAGGAGGTTACGAGCAGTACTTC
abundance: once; v_gene: TRBV19; d_gene: -; j_gene: TRBJ2-6; CDR3aa: CASSHWAGKGAGANVLTF; CDR3nt: TGTGCCAGTAGCCACTGGGCAGGGAAAGGCGCTGGGGCCAACGTCCTGACTTTC
abundance: once; v_gene: TRBV5-1; d_gene: -; j_gene: TRBJ2-7; CDR3aa: CASSLGQGVPVEQYF; CDR3nt: TGCGCCAGCAGCTTGGGGCAGGGCGTTCCGGTTGAGCAGTACTTC
abundance: -; v_gene: TRBV13; d_gene: TRBD1; j_gene: TRBJ1-2; CDR3aa: CASSFRTGNYGYTF; CDR3nt: TGTGCCAGCAGCTTTCGGACAGGAAACTATGGCTACACCTTC
abundance: -; v_gene: TRBV4-2; d_gene: -; j_gene: TRBJ1-2; CDR3aa: CASSPLGTSTNYGYTF; CDR3nt: TGTGCCAGCAGCCCTCTGGGGACATCAACTAACTATGGCTACACCTTC
abundance: -; v_gene: TRBV5-4; d_gene: TRBD1; j_gene: TRBJ2-7; CDR3aa: CASNRDRMSYEQYF; CDR3nt: TGTGCCAGCAACCGGGACAGAATGTCCTACGAGCAGTACTTC
abundance: -; v_gene: TRBV7-2; d_gene: TRBD1; j_gene: TRBJ1-1; CDR3aa: CASSFKQGTEAFF; CDR3nt: TGTGCCAGCAGCTTTAAACAGGGGACTGAAGCTTTCTTT